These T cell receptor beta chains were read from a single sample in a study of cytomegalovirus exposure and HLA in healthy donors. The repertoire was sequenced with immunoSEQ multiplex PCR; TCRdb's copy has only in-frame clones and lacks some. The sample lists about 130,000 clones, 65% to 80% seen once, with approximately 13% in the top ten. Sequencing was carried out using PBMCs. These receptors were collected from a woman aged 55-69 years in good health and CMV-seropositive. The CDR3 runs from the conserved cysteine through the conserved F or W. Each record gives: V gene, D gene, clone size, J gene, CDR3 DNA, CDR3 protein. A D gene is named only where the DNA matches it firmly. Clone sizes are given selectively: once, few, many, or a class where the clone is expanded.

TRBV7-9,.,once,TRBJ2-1,TGTGCCAGCACTACGGGGTTAAACAATGAGCAGTTCTTC,CASTTGLNNEQFF
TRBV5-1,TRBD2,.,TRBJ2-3,TGCGCCAGCAGCGGGTATAGCGGGAGTTCGGCAGATACGCAGTATTTT,CASSGYSGSSADTQYF
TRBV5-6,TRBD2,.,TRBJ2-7,TGTGCCAGCAGCCCCGTCGTGCGGGGGGTCACCGGGGGCTACGAGCAGTACTTC,CASSPVVRGVTGGYEQYF
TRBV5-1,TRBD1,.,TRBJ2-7,TGCGCCAGCAGATCGTGGACAGGGGACTACGAGCAGTACTTC,CASRSWTGDYEQYF
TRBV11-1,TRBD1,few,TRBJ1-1,TGTGCCAGCAGCCATGGACAGGGGTCCGCTGAAGCTTTCTTT,CASSHGQGSAEAFF
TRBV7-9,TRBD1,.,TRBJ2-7,TGTTCCAGCAGTCTCGCCGGGACAGGGGTAAACGAGCAGTACTTC,CSSSLAGTGVNEQYF
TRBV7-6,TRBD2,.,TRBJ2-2,TGTGCCAGCAGCTCCGGACTAGCCTCCCTCGGGGAGCTGTTTTTT,CASSSGLASLGELFF
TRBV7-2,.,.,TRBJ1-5,TGTGCCAGCAGCTTAGGGGACACTAGCAATCAGCCCCAGCATTTT,CASSLGDTSNQPQHF
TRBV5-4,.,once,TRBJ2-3,TGTGCCAGCACCCCAACAGATACGCAGTATTTT,CASTPTDTQYF
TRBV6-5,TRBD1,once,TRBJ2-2,TGTGCCAGCAGCCACGGGACAGGGGGGGCCGGGGAGCTGTTTTTT,CASSHGTGGAGELFF
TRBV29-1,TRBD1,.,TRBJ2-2,TGCAGCGTTTCTCGGGGACAGGGTTGGGCCGGGGAGCTGTTTTTT,CSVSRGQGWAGELFF
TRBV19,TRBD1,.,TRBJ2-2,TGTGCCAGTGCCAGGACAGGGGACGTCACCGGGGAGCTGTTTTTT,CASARTGDVTGELFF
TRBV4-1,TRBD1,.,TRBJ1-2,TGCGCCAGCAGTCCCGGGACAGGGACCTATGGCTACACCTTC,CASSPGTGTYGYTF
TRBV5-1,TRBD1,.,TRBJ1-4,TGCGCCAGCAGCTTACGGACAGGCAATGAAAAACTGTTTTTT,CASSLRTGNEKLFF
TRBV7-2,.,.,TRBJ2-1,TGTGCCGGCAACCCAACGGTCGATGAGCAGTTCTTC,CAGNPTVDEQFF
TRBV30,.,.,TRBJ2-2,TGTGCCTGGAGTCGCGCCGGGGAGCTGTTTTTT,CAWSRAGELFF
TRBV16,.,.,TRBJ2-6,TGTGCCAGCAGCCTACAGAGTTCTGGGGCCAACGTCCTGACTTTC,CASSLQSSGANVLTF
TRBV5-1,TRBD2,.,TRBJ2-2,TGCGCCAGCAGCCTCACCTCTAGCGGGGGGAACACCGGGGAGCTGTTTTTT,CASSLTSSGGNTGELFF
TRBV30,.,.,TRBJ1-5,TGTGCCTGGAGTGGACAGGGCAATCAGCCCCAGCATTTT,CAWSGQGNQPQHF
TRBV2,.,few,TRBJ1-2,TGTGCCAGCAATCTAGTCCTGGGCGAGGGATATGGCTACACCTTC,CASNLVLGEGYGYTF
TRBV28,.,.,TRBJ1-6,TGTGCCAGCAGCCCCAGACTCCATAATTCACCCCTCCACTTT,CASSPRLHNSPLHF
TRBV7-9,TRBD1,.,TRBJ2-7,TGTGCCAGCAGCTTAGTCAGGGGATTGGACAGGGACTCCTACGAGCAGTACTTC,CASSLVRGLDRDSYEQYF
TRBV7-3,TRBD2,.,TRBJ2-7,TGTGCCAGCAGCCGGTCGGGACTAGCCTACGAGCAGTACTTC,CASSRSGLAYEQYF
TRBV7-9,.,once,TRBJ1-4,TGTGCCAGCAGCCACGGCGGGGGAACTAATGAAAAACTGTTTTTT,CASSHGGGTNEKLFF
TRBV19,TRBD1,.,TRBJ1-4,TGTGCCAGTAGTGGACAGGTGAATGAAAAACTGTTTTTT,CASSGQVNEKLFF
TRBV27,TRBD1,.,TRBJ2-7,TGTGCCAGCAGTTTATCTGGACAGGGGCGCGTCTACGAGCAGTACTTC,CASSLSGQGRVYEQYF
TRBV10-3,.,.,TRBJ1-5,TGTGCCATCGGACCAGGGGATCAGCCCCAGCATTTT,CAIGPGDQPQHF
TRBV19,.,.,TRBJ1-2,TGTGCCAGTAGTATCTTTGGAGCTAACTATGGCTACACCTTC,CASSIFGANYGYTF
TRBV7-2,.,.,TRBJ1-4,TGTGCCAGCAGCTTGATTACAGGTGAAAAACTGTTTTTT,CASSLITGEKLFF
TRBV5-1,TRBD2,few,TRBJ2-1,TGCGCCAGCAGAATCAAAGCGGGAACTATCAATGAGCAGTTCTTC,CASRIKAGTINEQFF
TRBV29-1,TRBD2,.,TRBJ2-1,TGCAGCGTTGAAGGGGGGAGCGGGAGGGCCCTCTATAGTGAGCAGTTCTTC,CSVEGGSGRALYSEQFF
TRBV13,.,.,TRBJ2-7,TGTGCCAGCAGCCCCCAGCAGGAGGTAGGCGAGCAGTACTTC,CASSPQQEVGEQYF
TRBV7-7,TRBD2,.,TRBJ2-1,TGTGCCAGCAGCCCCCGGAGGACTAGCGCAAACAATGAGCAGTTCTTC,CASSPRRTSANNEQFF
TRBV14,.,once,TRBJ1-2,TGTGCCAGCAGCCAAGACAGGGGACCGTATGGCTACACCTTC,CASSQDRGPYGYTF
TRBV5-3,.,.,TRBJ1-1,TGTGCCAGAAGCTTGGTAGACGAGGGGGACACTGAAGCTTTCTTT,CARSLVDEGDTEAFF
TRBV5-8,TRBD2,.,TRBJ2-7,TGTGCCAGCAGCTTGGAGAATAGCGGGAGGACGACTAACGAGCAGTACTTC,CASSLENSGRTTNEQYF
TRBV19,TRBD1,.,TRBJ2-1,TGTGCCAGTAGTTCAAGGACAGGGTGGGTCAATGAGCAGTTCTTC,CASSSRTGWVNEQFF
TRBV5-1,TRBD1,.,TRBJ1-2,TGCGCCAGCAGCCTTGGACAGGGGGATTATGGCTACACCTTC,CASSLGQGDYGYTF
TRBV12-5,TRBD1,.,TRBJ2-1,TGTGCTAGTGGTTTGGGACAGGGGGCTTACAATGAGCAGTTCTTC,CASGLGQGAYNEQFF
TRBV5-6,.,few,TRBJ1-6,TGTGCCAGCAGACGGACAAGTTCAAATTCACCCCTCCACTTT,CASRRTSSNSPLHF